One and the same sample provided the 22 T cell receptor beta chains below, sequenced in a study of cytomegalovirus exposure and HLA in healthy donors. Sequenced by immunoSEQ multiplex PCR; TCRdb stores in-frame clones only, minus some. The sample records approximately 270,000 clones, approximately 84% being singletons. What was sequenced was PBMCs. These receptors were obtained from a young man in good health and CMV-seropositive.

The chain carries TRBV10-2 and TRBJ2-7, with D possibly being TRBD1 (5 bases). CDR1 and CDR2 from the germline V gene are WSHSY and SAAADI. The CDR3 contains 11 residues. The ends were cut back, 2 bases at V and 6 bases at J, with 5 bases in the middle. The CDR3 loop is CASSEGAEQYF. In nucleotides, the CDR3 is TGCGCCAGCAGTGAGGGGGCCGAGCAGTACTTC.

The V and J genes are TRBV18 and TRBJ2-7, with TRBD1 matching over 8 bases. Losses at the gene ends were 3 bases for V and 6 bases for J; bases not matched to a gene: 7. CDR3 length: 14 amino acids. CDR1 is KGHSH and CDR2 is LQKENI in the germline V gene. The CDR3 sequence: CASSPQDRVVEQYF. CDR3 in DNA: TGTGCCAGCTCACCCCAGGACAGGGTCGTCGAGCAGTACTTC.

The rearrangement uses TRBV13 and TRBJ2-2, with 7 bases aligning to TRBD2. Per germline, CDR1 PRHDT and CDR2 FYEKMQ (reference sequence). The trim removed 1 base at V and 7 bases at J, leaving 9 bases unmatched. The CDR3 consists of 16 residues. As DNA, the CDR3 is TGTGCCAGCAGCTTAGCCCCAACTAGCGTCAACGGGGAGCTGTTTTTT. Translation: CASSLAPTSVNGELFF.

In its sample, this clone was seen once. V gene TRBV7-2 combines with J gene TRBJ1-3; no firm D call. The V gene's germline CDR1 is SGHTA and CDR2 FQGNSA. The CDR3 covers 15 residues. V was pared by 1 base and J by 0 bases, with 7 bases between. This CDR3 reads CASSLGVSSGNTIYF. The DNA for the CDR3 is TGTGCCAGCAGCTTAGGAGTCTCCTCTGGAAACACCATATATTTT.

The chain uses TRBV11-1 and TRBJ1-1; D is undetermined. Germline assignment: CDR1 SGHAT and CDR2 FQDESV (reference sequence). V lost 2 bases, J lost 1 base, and 5 bases lay in between. CDR3 size: 13 residues. The CDR3 spells CASSLNPNTEAFF. The CDR3 DNA reads as TGTGCCAGCAGCTTAAACCCGAACACTGAAGCTTTCTTT.

V gene TRBV27 combines with J gene TRBJ1-5, with D maybe TRBD1 (5 bases). V was cut by 4 bases and J by 6 bases, with 13 bases left in between. The CDR3 covers 14 residues. CDR1 and CDR2 (germline): MNHEY, SMNVEV (reference sequence). The CDR3 DNA reads as TGTGCCAGCAGTTACTCAGGGTTCGGTCAGCCCCAGCATTTT. The encoded protein is CASSYSGFGQPQHF.

The CDR3 sequence is CASSQPGLASGRASGDTGELFF. CDR3 DNA: TGCGCCAGCAGCCAGCCGGGTTTGGCTAGCGGGAGGGCCTCGGGGGACACCGGGGAGCTGTTTTTT. The chain is built from TRBV4-1 and TRBJ2-2; TRBD2 aligns across 12 bases. CDR1 MGHRA and CDR2 YSYEKL come from the germline V gene. The V gene end was trimmed by 3 bases and the J gene end by 3 bases; junction bases not matched to a gene: 20. The CDR3 sequence is 22 residues long.

This clone occurred a few times. This sequence joins TRBV2 and TRBJ1-2; D gene uncertain. Trimming pared 7 bases from V and 7 bases from J, leaving 10 bases between. The CDR3 covers 11 residues. The V gene's germline CDR1 is SNHLY and CDR2 FYNNEI. The CDR3 sequence is CASNRVGGYTF. For the CDR3, the DNA is TGTGCCAGCAATAGGGTTGGTGGCTACACCTTC. The variable domain in full, completed from reference TRBV2 and TRBJ1-2, reads EPEVTQTPSHQVTQMGQEVILRCVPISNHLYFYWYRQILGQKVEFLVSFYNNEISEKSEIFDDQFSVERPDGSNFTLKIRSTKLEDSAMYFCASNRVGGYTFGSGTRLTVV.

The chain links TRBV11-2 to TRBJ2-7; no reliable D call. This CDR3 is 13 amino acids long. V lost 1 base, J lost 5 bases, and 9 bases lay in between. CDR1 SGHAT and CDR2 FQNNGV come from the germline V gene. Here the CDR3 reads CASSLGGYDEQYF. Written as DNA, the CDR3 is TGTGCCAGCAGCTTAGGCGGCTACGACGAGCAGTACTTC.

Written as DNA, the CDR3 is TGTGCCAGTAAGGGACAGGGGATATCAAATCAGCCCCAGCATTTT. Translating it yields CASKGQGISNQPQHF. The chain joins TRBV19 to TRBJ1-5; TRBD1 agrees at 10 bases. Unmatched junction bases numbered 7, after V lost 7 bases and J lost 4 bases. Germline lookup yields CDR1 LNHDA and CDR2 SQIVND (reference sequence). The CDR3 length is 15 residues. The variable domain in full, completed from reference TRBV19 and TRBJ1-5, reads DGGITQSPKYLFRKEGQNVTLSCEQNLNHDAMYWYRQDPGQGLRLIYYSQIVNDFQKGDIAEGYSVSREKKESFPLTVTSAQKNPTAFYLCASKGQGISNQPQHFGDGTRLSIL.

The V gene is TRBV9, the J gene TRBJ1-4; perhaps TRBD1 as D (5 bases). Germline V lookup: CDR1 SGDLS, CDR2 YYNGEE. This CDR3 has 17 amino acids. The ends were cut back, 0 bases at V and 8 bases at J, with 20 bases in the middle. CDR3 loop: CASSVVPISGTGEKLFF. CDR3 coding DNA: TGTGCCAGCAGCGTAGTCCCTATTAGTGGGACGGGAGAAAAACTGTTTTTT.

This chain uses TRBV29-1 with TRBJ1-5; perhaps TRBD1 as D (5 bases). This CDR3 spans 12 amino acids. Trimming pared 4 bases from V and 5 bases from J, leaving 9 bases between. The germline V gene has CDR1 SQVTM and CDR2 ANQGSEA. The CDR3 spells CSVVVGDQPQHF. CDR3 bases: TGCAGCGTTGTGGTGGGGGATCAGCCCCAGCATTTT.

This rearrangement joins TRBV6-5 to TRBJ2-1, with 7 bases matching TRBD1. This CDR3 comprises 14 residues. Germline V gene lookup returns CDR1 MNHEY and CDR2 SVGAGI. V lost 5 bases to trimming and J lost 7 bases; unmatched junction nucleotides: 8. The CDR3 spells CASSNQGGGNEQFF. The CDR3 DNA sequence: TGTGCCAGCAGTAACCAAGGGGGCGGAAATGAGCAGTTCTTC.

This clone has only a few counts. The chain uses TRBV6-6 and TRBJ1-2; the D is unclear. The V and J ends lost 8 bases and 2 bases respectively, with 6 bases between them. This CDR3 contains 11 residues. CDR1 and CDR2 (germline): MNHNY, SVGAGI (reference sequence). The CDR3 DNA reads TGTGCCAGCGGCGGAAACTATGGCTACACCTTC. Protein product: CASGGNYGYTF.

The chain couples TRBV29-1 to TRBJ2-1; either TRBD1 or TRBD2 may fit D (5 bases each). There are 14 residues in the CDR3. CDR1 and CDR2 from the germline V gene are SQVTM and ANQGSEA. The ends were cut back, 3 bases at V and 6 bases at J, with 15 bases in the middle. CDR3 sequence reads: CSVERGPVSNEQFF. CDR3 DNA sequence: TGCAGCGTTGAGAGGGGCCCAGTGAGCAATGAGCAGTTCTTC.

This clone was detected once. The chain joins TRBV5-1 to TRBJ2-7, with a weak D call TRBD2 (6 bases). V lost 4 bases and J lost 0, with 14 bases in between. Germline values: CDR1 SGHRS, CDR2 YFSETQ. The CDR3 sequence is 15 residues long. CDR3 nucleotides: TGCGCCAGCAGCCCTAGCTGGGGGGACTCCTACGAGCAGTACTTC. It specifies CASSPSWGDSYEQYF.

The J gene is TRBJ1-1, the V gene TRBV27, with a possible D match to TRBD1 (6 bases). The germline V gene encodes CDR1 MNHEY and CDR2 SMNVEV (reference sequence). The CDR3 has 13 amino acids. Trimming removed 7 bases at V and 0 bases at J, with 9 bases between. The CDR3 sequence: CASKDRLNTEAFF. CDR3 coding DNA: TGTGCCAGCAAAGACAGGTTGAACACTGAAGCTTTCTTT.

This clone was observed a single time. V and J are TRBV5-1 and TRBJ2-7, with D maybe TRBD2 (6 bases). The CDR3 covers 15 residues. The germline V gene has CDR1 SGHRS and CDR2 YFSETQ. V shed 5 bases and J shed 0 bases, with 15 bases lying between them. The CDR3: CASRVGGSNSYEQYF. Here the CDR3 DNA reads TGCGCCAGCAGGGTCGGAGGGAGCAACTCCTACGAGCAGTACTTC.

The gene calls are TRBV19 and TRBJ2-3; the match to TRBD2 covers 9 bases. Unmatched junction bases numbered 3, after V lost 0 bases and J lost 2 bases. Germline CDR1 LNHDA, CDR2 SQIVND (reference sequence). This CDR3 spans 16 amino acids. Written as DNA, the CDR3 is TGTGCCAGTAGTATAGATGAGCGGGAGGCCACAGATACGCAGTATTTT. It is translated as CASSIDEREATDTQYF.

A remark on this clone: Distinct nucleotide sequences in the sample also encode this CDR3. V gene TRBV5-1 combines with J gene TRBJ2-7; D not resolved. Trimming pared 2 bases from V and 2 bases from J, leaving 5 bases between. The germline CDR1 and CDR2 sequences are SGHRS and YFSETQ. The CDR3 length is 12 residues. Here the CDR3 reads CASSLDTYEQYF. The DNA for the CDR3 is TGCGCCAGCAGCTTAGACACCTACGAGCAGTACTTC.

The V gene is TRBV5-6, the J gene TRBJ2-7, with a possible D match to TRBD2 (5 bases). There are 15 residues in the CDR3. Germline V gives CDR1 SGHDT, CDR2 YYEEEE. V dropped 2 bases and J dropped 4 bases, with 16 bases sitting between them. The CDR3 coding sequence is TGTGCCAGCAGCTTAGACTATAGCGTCTCATACGAGCAGTACTTC. This translates into CASSLDYSVSYEQYF.

The chain's CDR3 is CASSGGVTYEQYF. For the CDR3, the DNA is TGCGCCAGCAGTGGGGGGGTAACCTACGAGCAGTACTTC. The rearrangement joins TRBV10-2 to TRBJ2-7, with D possibly being TRBD2 (6 bases). Trimming pared 4 bases from V and 2 bases from J, leaving 9 bases between. The length of the CDR3 is 13 residues. Germline V lookup: CDR1 WSHSY, CDR2 SAAADI.